The 10 T cell receptor beta chains listed next were all sequenced from one sample in a study of blood T cell repertoires in COVID-19. The repertoire was sequenced with immunoSEQ multiplex PCR; TCRdb's copy has only in-frame clones and lacks some. The sample shows under 40,000 clones, about 88% of them seen only once. Material: peripheral blood. The receptor set was obtained from a man between 65 and 85 years old with active COVID-19.

This rearrangement joins TRBV6-2 or TRBV6-3 to TRBJ2-7; the D is unclear. Trimming took 6 bases from V and 13 from J, leaving 16 bases between them. This CDR3 contains 11 residues. From germline, CDR1 is MNHEY and CDR2 SVGEGT. The CDR3 DNA is TGTGCCAGCAGCACCACCTGGGTAGCATACTTC. Protein product: CASSTTWVAYF.

V usage is TRBV5-1 and J usage is TRBJ2-7; D may be TRBD1 (5 bases). This CDR3 has 15 amino acids. The V gene lost 4 bases and the J gene lost 10 bases, with 24 bases spanning the gap. Germline CDR1 reads SGHRS; CDR2 reads YFSETQ. CDR3 loop: CASSRLGPKQESQYF. The CDR3 bases are TGCGCCAGCAGCCGCTTGGGTCCGAAACAGGAGTCACAGTACTTC.

The CDR3 sequence is CASSSSIQGIGYTF. As DNA, the CDR3 is TGTGCCAGCAGCTCGAGCATACAGGGGATAGGCTACACCTTC. The rearrangement links TRBV7-2 to TRBJ1-2; TRBD1 matches at 7 bases. This CDR3 has 14 residues. Germline V gives CDR1 SGHTA, CDR2 FQGNSA. V dropped 4 bases and J dropped 8; count of bases not matched to a gene: 10.

CDR3 sequence: CASSPARGQGQGQFF. As DNA, the CDR3 is TGTGCCAGCAGTCCCGCCCGGGGACAGGGGCAGGGGCAGTTCTTC. The J gene is TRBJ2-1, the V gene TRBV28; 10 bases are a match to TRBD1. Looked up from germline, CDR1 is MDHEN and CDR2 is SYDVKM. V shed 5 bases, J shed 12 bases, and the junction held 13 bases outside the gene matches. The CDR3 runs 15 residues.

The V gene is TRBV19, the J gene TRBJ1-5; a possible D gene is TRBD1 (5 bases). There are 14 residues in the CDR3. CDR1 is LNHDA, CDR2 SQIVND, per germline (reference sequence). V was clipped by 5 bases and J by 6 bases, with 14 bases between them. This CDR3 is CASSGGGGGQPQHF. Here the CDR3 DNA reads TGTGCCAGTAGTGGGGGGGGAGGCGGTCAGCCCCAGCATTTT.

J is TRBJ2-2 and V is TRBV6-5; tentatively, D is TRBD2 (7 bases). This CDR3 is 15 amino acids long. Germline assignment: CDR1 MNHEY and CDR2 SVGAGI. Trimming shortened V by 6 bases and J by 2 bases, and 13 bases separated the two germline ends. The CDR3 DNA reads TGTGCCAGCAGGCCGGGGGGCCTTAACACCGGGGAGCTGTTTTTT. It encodes CASRPGGLNTGELFF.

The chain has TRBV29-1 and TRBJ2-7, with 7 bases that match TRBD1. CDR1 is SQVTM, CDR2 ANQGSEA, per germline. V lost 5 bases, J lost 3 bases, and 13 bases stayed unmatched. This CDR3 is 15 amino acids long. The CDR3 here is CSVTEGGQVFYEQYF. The CDR3 nucleotides are TGCAGCGTTACGGAAGGAGGACAGGTTTTCTACGAGCAGTACTTC.

The rearrangement joins TRBV5-1 to TRBJ1-1, with D unresolved. Germline V lookup: CDR1 SGHRS, CDR2 YFSETQ. The V end lost 0 bases, the J end lost 7 bases, and 7 bases lay between the germline ends. The CDR3 totals 12 residues. CDR3 nucleotide sequence: TGCGCCAGCAGCTTGGACGGTAGTGAAGCTTTCTTT. Translation: CASSLDGSEAFF. Filled out from reference TRBV5-1 and TRBJ1-1, the complete variable domain reads KAGVTQTPRYLIKTRGQQVTLSCSPISGHRSVSWYQQTPGQGLQFLFEYFSETQRNKGNFPGRFSGRQFSNSRSEMNVSTLELGDSALYLCASSLDGSEAFFGQGTRLTVV.

The CDR3 DNA sequence: TGCAGCGGTGGGACAGCCCCTGAGACCCAGTACTTC. Translating gives CSGGTAPETQYF. The chain uses TRBV29-1 and TRBJ2-5; TRBD1 agrees at 7 bases. Trimming at V came to 7 bases and at J to 5 bases, leaving 7 bases not matched to a gene. The CDR3 runs to 12 residues. CDR1 is SQVTM and CDR2 is ANQGSEA in the germline V gene.

V is TRBV28 and J is TRBJ2-5, with TRBD1 matching 12 bases. V lost 6 bases and J lost 8; bases outside the gene matches: 13. Germline V gene data show CDR1 as MDHEN and CDR2 as SYDVKM. This CDR3 is built from 16 residues. For the CDR3, the DNA is TGTGCCAGCAGCCAAGGGACAGGGGGCCGTTGGGCAACCCAGTACTTC. Translating it yields CASSQGTGGRWATQYF.